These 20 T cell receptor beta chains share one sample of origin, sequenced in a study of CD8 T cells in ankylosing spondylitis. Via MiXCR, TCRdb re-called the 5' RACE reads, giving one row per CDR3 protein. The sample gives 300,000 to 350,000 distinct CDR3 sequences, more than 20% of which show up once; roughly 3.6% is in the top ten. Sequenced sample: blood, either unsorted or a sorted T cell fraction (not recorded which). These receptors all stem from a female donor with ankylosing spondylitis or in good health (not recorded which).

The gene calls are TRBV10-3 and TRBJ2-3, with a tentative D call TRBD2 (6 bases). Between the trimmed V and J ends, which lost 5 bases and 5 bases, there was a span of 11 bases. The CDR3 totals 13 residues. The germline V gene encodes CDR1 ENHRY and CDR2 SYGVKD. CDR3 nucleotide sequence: TGTGCCATCAGTTTGACTAGTGGAGATACGCAGTATTTT. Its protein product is CAISLTSGDTQYF.

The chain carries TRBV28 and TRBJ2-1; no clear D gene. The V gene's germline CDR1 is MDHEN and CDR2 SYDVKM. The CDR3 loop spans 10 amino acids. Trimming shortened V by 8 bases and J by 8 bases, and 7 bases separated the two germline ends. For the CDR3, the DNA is TGTGCCAGCGGCTGGGATGAGCAGTTCTTC. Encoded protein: CASGWDEQFF.

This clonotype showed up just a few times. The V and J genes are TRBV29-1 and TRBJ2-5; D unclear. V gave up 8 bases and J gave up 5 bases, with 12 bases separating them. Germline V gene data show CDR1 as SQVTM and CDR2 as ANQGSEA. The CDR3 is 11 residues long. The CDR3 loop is CSFGVGETQYF. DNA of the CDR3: TGCAGCTTCGGCGTTGGGGAGACCCAGTACTTC.

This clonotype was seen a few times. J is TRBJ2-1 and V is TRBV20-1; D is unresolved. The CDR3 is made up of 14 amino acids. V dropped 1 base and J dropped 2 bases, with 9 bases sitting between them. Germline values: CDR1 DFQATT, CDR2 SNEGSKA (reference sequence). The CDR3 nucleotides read TGCAGTGCTAGAGGTCCCATCGCCTACAATGAGCAGTTCTTC. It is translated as CSARGPIAYNEQFF.

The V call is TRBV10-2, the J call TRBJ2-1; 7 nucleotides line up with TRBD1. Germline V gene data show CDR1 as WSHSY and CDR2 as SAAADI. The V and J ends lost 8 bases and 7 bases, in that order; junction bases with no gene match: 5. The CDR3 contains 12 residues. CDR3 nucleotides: TGCGCCAGCCGAGGGGGCCCAAATGAGCAGTTCTTC. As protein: CASRGGPNEQFF.

The CDR3 loop reads CASSFTTSNYGYTF. The CDR3 region has the DNA TGTGCCAGCAGTTTTACCACCAGTAACTATGGCTACACCTTC. J is TRBJ1-2 and V is TRBV12-3 or TRBV12-4, with unresolved D. The CDR3 is 14 residues long. Trimming cost V 3 bases and J 1 base, with 9 bases left between them.

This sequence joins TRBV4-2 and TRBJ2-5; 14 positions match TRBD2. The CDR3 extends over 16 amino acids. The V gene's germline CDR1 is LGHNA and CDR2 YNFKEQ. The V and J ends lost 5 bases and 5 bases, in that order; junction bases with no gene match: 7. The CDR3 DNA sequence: TGTGCCAGCAGCGGAAGGGGACTAGCGGGAGAGGAGACCCAGTACTTC. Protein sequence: CASSGRGLAGEETQYF.

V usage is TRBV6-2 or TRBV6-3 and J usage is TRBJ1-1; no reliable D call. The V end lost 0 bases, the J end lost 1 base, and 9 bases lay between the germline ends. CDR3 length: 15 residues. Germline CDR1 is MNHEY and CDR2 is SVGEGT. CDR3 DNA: TGTGCCAGCAGTTACTCGAAAGCCTCGAACACTGAAGCTTTCTTT. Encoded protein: CASSYSKASNTEAFF.

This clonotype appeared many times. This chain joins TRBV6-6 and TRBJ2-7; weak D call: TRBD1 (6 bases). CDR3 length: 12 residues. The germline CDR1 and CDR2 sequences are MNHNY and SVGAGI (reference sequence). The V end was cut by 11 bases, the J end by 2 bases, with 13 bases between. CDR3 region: CASSGDTYEQYF. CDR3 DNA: TGTGCCTCGTCAGGGGATACCTACGAGCAGTACTTC.

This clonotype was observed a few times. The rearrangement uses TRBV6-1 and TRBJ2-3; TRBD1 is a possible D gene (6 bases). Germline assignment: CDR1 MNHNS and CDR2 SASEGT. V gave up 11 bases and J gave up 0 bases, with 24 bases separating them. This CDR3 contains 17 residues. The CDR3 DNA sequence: TGTGCCGCAAAGGGACAAAAAGCGATTCCTAGCACAGATACGCAGTATTTT. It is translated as CAAKGQKAIPSTDTQYF.

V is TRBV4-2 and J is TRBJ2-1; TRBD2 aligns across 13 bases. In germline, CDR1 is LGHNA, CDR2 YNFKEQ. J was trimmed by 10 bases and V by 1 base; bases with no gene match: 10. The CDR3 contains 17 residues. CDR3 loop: CASSQGRSGLAGPEQFF. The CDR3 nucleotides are TGTGCCAGCAGCCAAGGGAGATCGGGACTAGCGGGACCCGAGCAGTTCTTC.

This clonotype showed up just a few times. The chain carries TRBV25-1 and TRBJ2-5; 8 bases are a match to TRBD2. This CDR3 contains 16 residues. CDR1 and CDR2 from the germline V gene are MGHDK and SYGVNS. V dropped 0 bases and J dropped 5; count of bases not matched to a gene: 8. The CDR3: CASSEYSGRARETQYF. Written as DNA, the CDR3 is TGTGCCAGCAGTGAATATTCCGGGAGGGCCCGGGAGACCCAGTACTTC.

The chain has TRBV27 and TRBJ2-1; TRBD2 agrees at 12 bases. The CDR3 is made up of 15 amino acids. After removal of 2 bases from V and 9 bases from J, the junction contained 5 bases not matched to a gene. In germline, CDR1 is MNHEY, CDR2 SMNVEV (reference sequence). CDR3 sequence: CASSLGLAGRSEQFF. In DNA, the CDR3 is TGTGCCAGCAGTTTAGGACTAGCGGGAAGGAGTGAGCAGTTCTTC.

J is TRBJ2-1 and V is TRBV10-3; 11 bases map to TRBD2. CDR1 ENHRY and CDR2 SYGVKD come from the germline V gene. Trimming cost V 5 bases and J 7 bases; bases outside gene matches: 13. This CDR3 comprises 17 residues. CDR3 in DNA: TGTGCCATCAGTCCACCAGGTAGCGGGAGGGGCATAAATGAGCAGTTCTTC. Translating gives CAISPPGSGRGINEQFF.

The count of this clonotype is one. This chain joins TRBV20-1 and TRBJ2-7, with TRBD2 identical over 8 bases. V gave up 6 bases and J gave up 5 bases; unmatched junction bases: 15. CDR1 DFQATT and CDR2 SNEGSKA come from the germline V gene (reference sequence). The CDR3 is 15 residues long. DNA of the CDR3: TGCAGTGCCCGTCGGGGGGGAGTAAGCTCGGACGAGCAGTACTTC. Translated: CSARRGGVSSDEQYF.

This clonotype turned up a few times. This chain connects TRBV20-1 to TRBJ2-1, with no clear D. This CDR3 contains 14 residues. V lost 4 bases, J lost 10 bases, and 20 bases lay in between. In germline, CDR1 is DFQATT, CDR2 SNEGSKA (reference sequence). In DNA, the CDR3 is TGCAGTGCTACGTTTCTAACGGGCAACGGGGAGCAGTTCTTC. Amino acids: CSATFLTGNGEQFF.

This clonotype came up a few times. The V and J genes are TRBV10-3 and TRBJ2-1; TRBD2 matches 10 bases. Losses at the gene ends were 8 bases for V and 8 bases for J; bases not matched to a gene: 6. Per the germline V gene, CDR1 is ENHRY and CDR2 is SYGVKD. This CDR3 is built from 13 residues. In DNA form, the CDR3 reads TGTGCCATCTCTTCTAGCGGGAGTGATGAGCAGTTCTTC. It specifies CAISSSGSDEQFF.

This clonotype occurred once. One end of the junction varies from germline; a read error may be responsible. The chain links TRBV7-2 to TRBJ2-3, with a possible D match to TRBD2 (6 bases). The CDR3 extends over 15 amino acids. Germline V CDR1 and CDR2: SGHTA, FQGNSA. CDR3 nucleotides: TGTGCCAGCGGCTTTGGCGGGACTTGGAGGGATACGCAGTATTTT. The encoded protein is CASGFGGTWRDTQYF.

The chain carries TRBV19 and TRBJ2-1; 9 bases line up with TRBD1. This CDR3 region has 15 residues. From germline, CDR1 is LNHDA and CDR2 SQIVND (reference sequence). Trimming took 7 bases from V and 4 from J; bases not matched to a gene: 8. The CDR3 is CASTSSGQGYNEQFF. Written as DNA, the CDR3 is TGTGCCAGTACCTCCTCGGGACAGGGATACAATGAGCAGTTCTTC.

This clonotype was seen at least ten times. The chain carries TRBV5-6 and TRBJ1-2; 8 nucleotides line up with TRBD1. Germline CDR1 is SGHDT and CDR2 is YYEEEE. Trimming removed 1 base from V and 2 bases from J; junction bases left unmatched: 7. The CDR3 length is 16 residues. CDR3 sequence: CASSLPGGLSNYGYTF. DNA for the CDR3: TGTGCCAGCAGCTTGCCAGGGGGCTTATCGAACTATGGCTACACCTTC.